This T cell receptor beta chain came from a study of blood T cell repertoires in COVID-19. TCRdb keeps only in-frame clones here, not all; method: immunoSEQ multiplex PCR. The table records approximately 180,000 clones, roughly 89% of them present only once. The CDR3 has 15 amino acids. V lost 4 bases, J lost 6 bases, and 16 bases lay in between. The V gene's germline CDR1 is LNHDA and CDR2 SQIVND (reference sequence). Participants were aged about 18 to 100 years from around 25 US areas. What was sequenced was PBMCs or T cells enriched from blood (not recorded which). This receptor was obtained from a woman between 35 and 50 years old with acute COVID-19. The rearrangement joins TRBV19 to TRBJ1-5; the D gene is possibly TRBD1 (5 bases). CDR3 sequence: CASSKVVGTFQPQHF. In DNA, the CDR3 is TGTGCCAGTAGTAAGGTTGTGGGGACTTTTCAGCCCCAGCATTTT.